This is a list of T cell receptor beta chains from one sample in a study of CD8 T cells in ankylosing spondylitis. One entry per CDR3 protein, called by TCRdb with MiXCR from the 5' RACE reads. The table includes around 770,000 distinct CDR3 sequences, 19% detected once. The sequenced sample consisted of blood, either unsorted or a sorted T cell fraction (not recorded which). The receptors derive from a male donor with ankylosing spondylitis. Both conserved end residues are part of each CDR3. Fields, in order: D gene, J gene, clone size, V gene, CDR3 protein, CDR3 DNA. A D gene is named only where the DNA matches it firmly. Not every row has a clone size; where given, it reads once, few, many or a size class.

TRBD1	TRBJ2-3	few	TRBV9	CASSGGDRDTDTQYF	TGTGCCAGCAGCGGAGGGGACAGGGACACAGATACGCAGTATTTT
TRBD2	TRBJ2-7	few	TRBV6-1	CASSMTGTSRNEQYF	TGTGCCAGCAGTATGACCGGGACTAGCAGAAACGAGCAGTACTTC
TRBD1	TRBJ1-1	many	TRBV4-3	CASSPTGSNTEAFF	TGCGCCAGCAGTCCGACAGGGTCGAACACTGAAGCTTTCTTT
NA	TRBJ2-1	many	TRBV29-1	CSVGILGEQFF	TGCAGCGTTGGGATCCTCGGTGAGCAGTTCTTC
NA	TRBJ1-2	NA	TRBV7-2	CASSLGGTFNYGYTF	TGTGCCAGCAGCTTAGGGGGGACCTTTAACTATGGCTACACCTTC
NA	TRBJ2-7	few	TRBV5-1	CASSGDGGSYEQYF	TGCGCCAGCAGCGGGGACGGAGGTTCCTACGAGCAGTACTTC
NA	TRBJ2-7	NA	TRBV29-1	CSVSRGAEQYF	TGCAGCGTGTCCAGGGGGGCCGAGCAGTACTTC
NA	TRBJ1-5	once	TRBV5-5	CASSGSKAGRASNQPQHF	TGTGCCAGCAGCGGGAGCAAGGCCGGCAGGGCTAGCAATCAGCCCCAGCATTTT
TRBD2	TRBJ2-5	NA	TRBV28	CASKPSSLAGKETQYF	TGTGCCAGCAAACCCTCCTCGCTAGCGGGCAAAGAGACCCAGTACTTC
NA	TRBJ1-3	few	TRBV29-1	CSVEEHGNTIYF	TGCAGCGTTGAAGAACATGGGAACACCATATATTTT